Below are 27 T cell receptor beta chains sequenced from a single sample in a study of blood T cell repertoires in COVID-19. Sequencing was performed with immunoSEQ multiplex PCR; in TCRdb, only in-frame clones are kept and a portion is missing. The sample has about 110,000 clones; approximately 82% are singletons. Material: peripheral blood. These receptors came from a woman in her 70s with acute or convalescent COVID-19.

This chain uses TRBV16 with TRBJ1-5; 11 positions agree with TRBD1. V dropped 6 bases and J dropped 1; count of bases not matched to a gene: 5. The germline V gene encodes CDR1 KGHSY and CDR2 FQNENV. The CDR3 extends over 16 amino acids. The CDR3: CASRLGQGVSNQPQHF. CDR3 nucleotides: TGTGCCAGCAGACTGGGACAGGGGGTGAGCAATCAGCCCCAGCATTTT. The variable domain in full, completed from reference TRBV16 and TRBJ1-5, reads GEEVAQTPKHLVRGEGQKAKLYCAPIKGHSYVFWYQQVLKNEFKFLISFQNENVFDETGMPKERFSAKCLPNSPCSLEIQATKLEDSAVYFCASRLGQGVSNQPQHFGDGTRLSIL.

This clone was observed a handful of times. This chain links TRBV6-6 with TRBJ1-2; no reliable D call. Per germline, CDR1 MNHNY and CDR2 SVGAGI (reference sequence). The length of the CDR3 is 16 residues. V was shortened by 0 bases and J by 2 bases, with 13 bases between the two germline ends. CDR3 residues: CASSYSNLRLNYGYTF. CDR3 DNA: TGTGCCAGCAGTTACTCGAACTTACGTCTGAACTATGGCTACACCTTC.

This clone was picked up a small number of times. V and J are TRBV7-2 and TRBJ1-2; 8 bases match TRBD1. CDR3 length: 15 residues. With V trimmed by 5 bases and J by 4 bases, 9 bases remained unmatched. Germline V CDR1 and CDR2: SGHTA, FQGNSA. DNA for the CDR3: TGTGCCAGCAGCCTAACGACAGGGGCTGCCTATGGCTACACCTTC. Translated, it gives CASSLTTGAAYGYTF.

This clone has a handful of counts. This chain joins TRBV7-2 and TRBJ1-2; TRBD1 is a possible D gene (6 bases). The V gene's germline CDR1 is SGHTA and CDR2 FQGNSA. Trimming removed 1 base at V and 3 bases at J, with 12 bases between. The CDR3 is 15 amino acids. The CDR3 is CASSLDQGLYYGYTF. The CDR3 nucleotides read TGTGCCAGCAGCTTAGACCAGGGGCTCTACTATGGCTACACCTTC. Filled out from reference TRBV7-2 and TRBJ1-2, the complete variable domain reads GAGVSQSPSNKVTEKGKDVELRCDPISGHTALYWYRQSLGQGLEFLIYFQGNSAPDKSGLPSDRFSAERTGGSVSTLTIQRTQQEDSAVYLCASSLDQGLYYGYTFGSGTRLTVV.

The rearrangement joins TRBV18 to TRBJ1-2, with D perhaps matching TRBD1 (6 bases). Germline CDR1 is KGHSH and CDR2 is LQKENI. This CDR3 is 14 amino acids long. Trimming took 3 bases from V and 5 from J, leaving 13 bases between them. In DNA, the CDR3 is TGTGCCAGCTCACCCCCCGGGACATCGTATGGCTACACCTTC. Encoded protein: CASSPPGTSYGYTF.

This chain joins TRBV9 and TRBJ2-1, with 7 bases matching TRBD2. The V and J ends lost 3 bases and 4 bases, in that order; junction bases with no gene match: 7. Germline V gene lookup returns CDR1 SGDLS and CDR2 YYNGEE. The CDR3 spans 15 residues. CDR3 DNA: TGTGCCAGCAGCGAGGGCGGGGGACGTTACAATGAGCAGTTCTTC. Translating it yields CASSEGGGRYNEQFF.

The CDR3 region has the DNA TGTGCCAGCTTAGGGGCCGGGGACACAATCACCGGGACGAAACCCTACGAGCAGTACTTC. Its translation is CASLGAGDTITGTKPYEQYF. The chain joins TRBV28 to TRBJ2-7, with D possibly matching TRBD1 (6 bases). Between the trimmed V and J ends, which lost 8 bases and 2 bases, there was a span of 34 bases. This CDR3 has 20 residues. Germline CDR1 reads MDHEN; CDR2 reads SYDVKM. Together with reference TRBV28 and TRBJ2-7, the CDR3 gives the full variable domain: DVKVTQSSRYLVKRTGEKVFLECVQDMDHENMFWYRQDPGLGLRLIYFSYDVKMKEKGDIPEGYSVSREKKERFSLILESASTNQTSMYLCASLGAGDTITGTKPYEQYFGPGTRLTVT.

The chain couples TRBV3-1 (or the pseudogene TRBV3-2) to TRBJ1-6, with D tentatively TRBD1 (6 bases). The CDR3 totals 15 residues. The V and J ends lost 3 bases and 6 bases respectively, with 12 bases between them. Germline V gene sequence: CDR1 LGHDT, CDR2 YNNKEL (reference sequence). Written as DNA, the CDR3 is TGTGCCAGCAGCCAGCTGGGGGCGGTTAATTCACCCCTCCACTTT. Its translation is CASSQLGAVNSPLHF.

V is TRBV28 and J is TRBJ1-2, with unresolved D. Germline V gene lookup returns CDR1 MDHEN and CDR2 SYDVKM. Deletions cut 4 bases from V and 2 bases from J, with 11 bases between. CDR3 size: 14 residues. CDR3 sequence (DNA): TGTGCCAGCAGTTCTTTACAGATAAACTATGGCTACACCTTC. It is translated as CASSSLQINYGYTF.

The table lists this clone with a count of one. This chain connects TRBV27 to TRBJ1-5; maybe TRBD1 (5 bases). Germline lookup yields CDR1 MNHEY and CDR2 SMNVEV (reference sequence). The CDR3 contains 17 residues. V lost 5 bases to trimming and J lost 5 bases, with 22 bases between them. CDR3 amino acids: CASSPLGTQGRDQPQHF. The CDR3 DNA sequence: TGTGCCAGCAGTCCCCTCGGGACTCAAGGTAGGGATCAGCCCCAGCATTTT.

This chain uses TRBV10-3 with TRBJ2-2; TRBD1 is a possible D gene (6 bases). The CDR3 loop spans 17 amino acids. Per germline, CDR1 ENHRY and CDR2 SYGVKD. V lost 3 bases, J lost 2 bases, and 16 bases lay in between. CDR3 loop: CAISDPPGTTNTGELFF. The CDR3 region has the DNA TGTGCCATCAGTGACCCCCCCGGGACAACAAACACCGGGGAGCTGTTTTTT.

The rearrangement links TRBV6-5 to TRBJ1-4; D ambiguous. Germline loops: CDR1 MNHEY, CDR2 SVGAGI. The CDR3 totals 16 residues. V was trimmed by 4 bases and J by 3 bases, leaving 15 bases between them. The CDR3 nucleotides are TGTGCCAGCAGTTCCCTCCCTGCACGGGCTAATGAAAAACTGTTTTTT. Translated: CASSSLPARANEKLFF.

This chain uses TRBV10-1 with TRBJ2-1; 8 positions agree with TRBD2. V was clipped by 4 bases and J by 1 base; unmatched bases: 3. In germline, CDR1 is WNHNN, CDR2 SYGVQD (reference sequence). This CDR3 contains 15 residues. The CDR3 nucleotides are TGCGCCAGCAGTGGGTTAGCGGGATCCTACAATGAGCAGTTCTTC. This codes for CASSGLAGSYNEQFF.

The chain links TRBV19 to TRBJ2-1; 12 bases fit TRBD2. This CDR3 comprises 19 residues. Germline V gene sequence: CDR1 LNHDA, CDR2 SQIVND (reference sequence). Germline trimming cut 0 bases from V and 2 bases from J; bases unmatched to any gene: 8. CDR3 residues: CASSIDHKLAGGTYNEQFF. CDR3 bases: TGTGCCAGTAGTATAGATCATAAACTAGCGGGGGGTACCTACAATGAGCAGTTCTTC. The whole variable domain, remainder taken from reference TRBV19 and TRBJ2-1, is DGGITQSPKYLFRKEGQNVTLSCEQNLNHDAMYWYRQDPGQGLRLIYYSQIVNDFQKGDIAEGYSVSREKKESFPLTVTSAQKNPTAFYLCASSIDHKLAGGTYNEQFFGPGTRLTVL.

This chain joins TRBV19 and TRBJ1-2; D gene uncertain. Trimming pared 5 bases from V and 1 base from J, leaving 11 bases between. The CDR3 consists of 14 residues. CDR1 and CDR2 (germline): LNHDA, SQIVND (reference sequence). The CDR3 protein is CASSAGRHNYGYTF. DNA of the CDR3: TGTGCCAGTAGTGCAGGCCGACATAACTATGGCTACACCTTC.

This clone has just a few counts. The V and J genes are TRBV7-6 and TRBJ2-1, with 11 bases identical to TRBD2. With 5 bases clipped from V and 5 bases from J, the junction kept 11 bases outside the gene matches. The CDR3 is made up of 17 amino acids. Germline V gene sequence: CDR1 SGHVS, CDR2 FNYEAQ. The CDR3 region is CASSPRRNSGRDNEQFF. CDR3 bases: TGTGCCAGCAGCCCCCGAAGGAATAGCGGGAGGGACAATGAGCAGTTCTTC.

The chain employs TRBV7-8 and TRBJ1-6; D unclear. The CDR3 runs 12 residues. The V gene's germline CDR1 is SGHVS and CDR2 FQNEAQ. The V and J ends lost 5 bases and 14 bases respectively, with 13 bases between them. The CDR3 reads CASSLTFGALHF. In DNA form, the CDR3 reads TGTGCCAGCAGCCTTACGTTTGGAGCCCTCCACTTT.

As DNA, the CDR3 is TGTGCCAGCAGCCCCTTTGGAGGTTACACTGAAGCTTTCTTT. This encodes CASSPFGGYTEAFF. The chain couples TRBV7-9 to TRBJ1-1; D gene ambiguous. Germline V gives CDR1 SEHNR, CDR2 FQNEAQ (reference sequence). This CDR3 is built from 14 residues. V was trimmed by 5 bases and J by 3 bases, leaving 13 bases between them.

This chain connects TRBV6-6 to TRBJ1-5; maybe TRBD1 (6 bases). The V and J ends lost 8 bases and 5 bases respectively, with 13 bases between them. CDR3 length equals 13 residues. The germline CDR1 and CDR2 sequences are MNHNY and SVGAGI (reference sequence). The CDR3 coding sequence is TGTGCCAGCCAAAACCAGGGGCATCAGCCCCAGCATTTT. This encodes CASQNQGHQPQHF.

J is TRBJ1-2 and V is TRBV5-1, with no clear D. Germline V gives CDR1 SGHRS, CDR2 YFSETQ. This CDR3 spans 14 amino acids. Deletions cut 4 bases from V and 4 bases from J, with 14 bases between. Written as DNA, the CDR3 is TGCGCCAGCAGCCCAGCAGAGGTTCTCTATGGCTACACCTTC. This translates into CASSPAEVLYGYTF.

The chain recombines TRBV14 with TRBJ2-7, with a possible D match to TRBD1 (5 bases). CDR3 length: 15 amino acids. The germline V gene has CDR1 SGHDN and CDR2 FVKESK. The V end lost 2 bases, the J end lost 3 bases, and 14 bases lay between the germline ends. The CDR3 loop is CASSQFMDNYYEQYF. As DNA, the CDR3 is TGTGCCAGCAGCCAATTCATGGACAACTACTACGAGCAGTACTTC.

The chain employs TRBV2 and TRBJ1-2; 7 nucleotides agree with TRBD1. Germline-derived CDR1 and CDR2 are SNHLY and FYNNEI. The ends lost 6 bases at V and 8 bases at J; junction bases unmatched: 9. The CDR3 extends over 13 amino acids. Here the CDR3 DNA reads TGTGCCAGCAGGCTAGACAGGGATTGGGGCTACACCTTC. This gives the protein CASRLDRDWGYTF.

The CDR3 reads CATSRDRAWAFF. The CDR3 DNA is TGTGCCACCAGCAGAGATCGCGCGTGGGCTTTCTTT. V and J are TRBV15 and TRBJ1-1; D is unresolved. Trimming took off 0 bases at V and 11 bases at J, with 10 bases between the two ends. The CDR3 consists of 12 residues. CDR1 and CDR2 (germline): LNHNV, YYDKDF (reference sequence).

The chain has TRBV6-2 or TRBV6-3 and TRBJ1-5, with unresolved D. This CDR3 contains 12 residues. Deletions cut 2 bases from V and 6 bases from J, with 5 bases between. Germline CDR1 reads MNHEY; CDR2 reads SVGEGT. CDR3: CASSYPLQPQHF. The DNA of the CDR3 is TGTGCCAGCAGTTACCCCCTTCAGCCCCAGCATTTT.

The V and J genes are TRBV28 and TRBJ2-7; 10 positions match TRBD2. The junction had 3 bases not matched to a gene; V was cut back by 2 bases and J by 2 bases. The CDR3 contains 15 residues. Germline V lookup: CDR1 MDHEN, CDR2 SYDVKM. The CDR3 region is CASSLSGGGTYEQYV. The DNA of the CDR3 is TGTGCCAGCAGTTTAAGCGGGGGGGGTACCTACGAGCAGTACGTC.

The V call is TRBV7-8, the J call TRBJ2-2; TRBD1 aligns across 9 bases. With 2 bases clipped from V and 5 bases from J, the junction kept 6 bases outside the gene matches. The CDR3 is made up of 16 amino acids. Germline assignment: CDR1 SGHVS and CDR2 FQNEAQ. The CDR3 DNA reads as TGTGCCAGCAGCTTAAGGGACAGGGTTTTAACCGGGGAGCTGTTTTTT. Its protein product is CASSLRDRVLTGELFF.

The rearrangement joins TRBV7-3 to TRBJ1-2; 9 nucleotides agree with TRBD1. This CDR3 spans 16 amino acids. Germline loops: CDR1 SGHTA, CDR2 FQGTGA. The trim removed 5 bases at V and 1 base at J, leaving 8 bases unmatched. The CDR3 DNA is TGTGCCAGCAGCCTCAGGACAGGGGACCATAACTATGGCTACACCTTC. This encodes CASSLRTGDHNYGYTF.